This T cell receptor beta chain was captured in a study of cytomegalovirus exposure and HLA in healthy donors (dated by TCRdb to the late 2010s). In the study overall: In an earlier analysis of several hundred of the donors, 250 to 350 Gb of sequence data and some 100 million unique TCR beta sequences from about 179 million T cells were reported. About 300 gigabases of sequencing data and tens of millions of unique TCR sequences were included in an early release covering around 600 HLA-typed donors. The genetic ancestry cluster associated with self-reported Caucasian donors included approximately 85% of the roughly 400 genotyped donors. The study aimed to test whether signatures of past pathogen exposure could be identified by cataloging public T cell receptors. Using immunosequencing, the study profiled T cell repertoires from roughly 650 subjects and related those repertoires to cytomegalovirus serostatus. In addition to the first cohort of hundreds of subjects, a separate validation cohort of approximately 110 different subjects was used. To predict cytomegalovirus infection status, the study brought together high-throughput TCR immunosequencing, statistical association of individual TCRs with disease status, and machine learning. A later analysis re-analyzed previously published TCR beta repertoires from 550 to 700 donors and added high-resolution HLA genotyping to study TCR occurrence patterns. Rather than drawing on any new phenotypic data, the later analysis identified candidate immune exposures from TCR beta sequences and the way those sequences occurred across donors. In an earlier analysis of more than 550 of the donors, high-throughput TCR beta sequencing was used to judge whether each TCR beta V gene segment behaved as functional or pseudogenic. Alongside the repertoire data, information on donor age, sex, ethnicity and CMV serostatus was compiled. Genome-wide SNP genotypes for about 65% of the 666 donors were used in a later genetic analysis, which treated that subset as a discovery cohort. Every repertoire in the discovery cohort had been generated on one and the same sequencing platform. Class I and class II HLA loci were covered by the typing at four-digit resolution. The number of typed donors differed by locus: about 620-630 for A, B, C, DRB1 and DQB1; about 520 for DQA1; fewer than 610 for DPA1; and some 470 for DPB1. Four to six DR-DQ haplotypes were handled as single units for association and clustering because linkage in the cohort was strong. Among roughly 400 genotyped donors of the cohort, an average of around 250,000 unique TCR beta nucleotide sequences was sequenced per donor, of which 15% to 20% were non-productive. General study outcomes and caveats: The 87-base-pair reads could not distinguish some IMGT-functional V segments, including TRBV6-2 and TRBV6-3, so those segments were excluded. At a false discovery rate of 0.05, a later analysis linked 16,951 TCR beta sequences to specific HLA alleles. In vitro tests confirmed that three of the cytomegalovirus-associated TCR beta chains recognize cytomegalovirus antigens. Presence/absence analyses assumed roughly uniform sequencing depth across donors, an assumption that may not hold. According to a later analysis, TCR association rates differed among HLA loci, with DRB1 alleles showing the most associated TCRs and HLA-C alleles showing the fewest. In this cohort, only TCR beta chains were sequenced, and detectable features were limited by the absence of alpha or paired-chain data. Broadly in line with IMGT annotations, most TCR beta V segments showed up in productive rearrangements about 87% or about 30% of the time in an earlier analysis of under 700 of the donors. According to a later analysis, parvovirus B19, influenza, CMV and Epstein-Barr virus appeared linked to several top co-occurrence clusters. Because counts were too low, about 18 rarely observed V segments, including chromosome 9 orphons, were left out of the earlier analysis of some 640 of the donors. According to the authors, the approach could potentially be generalized to other disease states and immunological phenotypes. A further reported finding was that TCR beta sequences accurately predicted the HLA-A and HLA-B alleles for most subjects in the first cohort. Because HLA typing was missing for some donors at each locus, association tests included only the typed subset. While some public TCRs were present in many individuals, most TCR sequences turned up only very rarely across donors. According to a later analysis, most CMV-associated TCR beta chains appeared to be HLA-restricted, and the HLA associations seemed to be driven largely by CMV exposure. A later genetic analysis associated a missense DCLRE1C variant with V-gene and J-gene trimming of TCR beta chains, and an independent cohort replicated the association. CMV serostatus was the only immune exposure information available for the cohort. The classifier was reported to diagnose cytomegalovirus status with high specificity and sensitivity in both the original cohort and the validation cohort. Assigning TCR associations to individual alleles was difficult when HLA alleles, especially DR and DQ, strongly co-occurred. In a later genetic analysis, fewer N-insertions in productive TCRs were reported among donors in an Asian-associated ancestry cluster than the roughly 700-donor mean. A cluster of highly shared sequence variants was judged likely to represent a technical artifact of the sequencing pipeline. Correlated functional status among segregating V segments might be attributable to linkage disequilibrium, but an unknown experimental factor could not be ruled out. In a later analysis, HLA-associated TCR beta chains showed more clonal expansion and lower generation probabilities than non-associated chains that were equally common. In the study, some 180 TCR beta chains were listed as associated with cytomegalovirus.

The germline V gene gives CDR1 as SGDLS and CDR2 as YYNGEE. Taken from cysteine to phenylalanine, the CDR3 has 12 residues. Just CDR3 DNA is preserved here, 36 bases in frame from base 1. The germline ends are 10 bases apart after V is trimmed by 4 bases and J by 6 bases. The cohort was made up of several hundred healthy bone marrow donors. At the time of sampling, all cohort members were nominally healthy, though unrecorded immune exposures were likely present. The donor tested CMV seropositive and was one of the 289 seropositive cohort members. Every donor gave a peripheral blood sample, and the peripheral blood mononuclear cells from that sample were used for TCR beta sequencing. The Qiagen DNeasy Blood Extraction Kit was used to extract genomic DNA from the blood cell samples. Library prep was done by the immunoSEQ multiplex PCR assay. A mixture of 60 forward primers for TCR Vbeta segments and 13 reverse primers for TCR Jbeta segments was used in the multiplex PCR. Amplification of the CDR3 region of rearranged TCR beta genes was performed with a multiplex PCR assay on genomic DNA. The Illumina HiSeq System was used to sequence the amplified TCR beta libraries as 87-base-pair reads. As for the original processing: In a later analysis, 80 million or so unique TCR beta chains were counted across the 666 repertoires, and roughly 11 million of these chains were shared by at least two donors. A nearest-neighbor algorithm error-corrected the raw reads and collapsed the reads into unique sequences, merging closely related sequences to remove PCR and sequencing errors. V, D and J gene segments were assigned by aligning CDR3 sequences to IMGT reference sequences. For a sequence to be retained, a match of at least six nucleotides to both a V gene segment and a J gene segment was required. Rearrangements were called productive when the CDR3 lacked stop codons and stayed in frame with V and J; all others were non-productive. CDR3 was defined according to IMGT convention as the region running from the second conserved V-encoded cysteine to the conserved J-encoded phenylalanine. In an earlier analysis of around 570 of the donors, sequences lacking an unambiguous match to a single V gene segment were excluded. An earlier analysis of a few hundred of the donors classified V segments as functional when productive rearrangements were above 56.7% and as segregating when the standard deviation between donors was above 5%. To diagnose cytomegalovirus status from the catalog of TCR beta chain sequences, a statistical classification framework was built. In a later analysis, TCR nucleotide sequences were compared against IMGT/GENE-DB human TR gene sequences so that V and J genes could be assigned. In a later analysis, CDR3 sequences and most-parsimonious VDJ recombination scenarios were assigned using the TCRdist pipeline. In a later analysis, each TCR beta chain was defined by its CDR3 amino acid sequence together with its V-gene family, and reads without a unique V-gene family were excluded. As a way to deal with suspected cross-contamination and a sequencing artifact, a later analysis dropped approximately 590 nucleotide sequences that were highly shared and had low generation probability. A later analysis calculated a clonal expansion index for each public chain from normalized within-repertoire ranks of inferred template counts. A later analysis computed generation probabilities with a VDJ recombination model fitted to out-of-frame rearrangements, and checked the results against IGoR. In a later analysis, hypergeometric tests were used to score TCR-TCR, TCR-HLA and TCR-CMV co-occurrence, with a repertoire-size bias correction applied to TCR pairs. In a later analysis, false discovery rates were estimated by permuting HLA or CMV assignments 20 times. A later analysis grouped co-occurring TCRs with DBSCAN, adding TCRdist sequence similarity when clustering within HLA-allele-positive subsets. Repertoires with fewer than 30,000 or more than 120,000 public chains, plus five repertoires with anomalous nucleotide sharing, were excluded from co-occurrence clustering. The immuneACCESS repertoire file appears here via TCRdb, limited to in-frame rearrangements. These files lack a portion of the clones; in checked studies, under half of the deficit traces to unresolved V genes, and the cause of the others is not known. That table furnishes V, J and clone size, whereas the DNA furnished D and trimming. This sample lists over 150,000 clones; roughly 71% were detected once. Clones ranked in the top ten supply about 3% of the sample.

The count of this clone is one. This receptor's antigen is unknown. One base away there is no much larger clone; base qualities are not given. The rearrangement joined TRBV9 to TRBJ1-1, and TRBD1 may be the D gene, going by 6 matching bases. The TCR sequence derives from a woman aged 50 to 60 in good health and CMV-seropositive. Source material: PBMCs. The CDR3 protein sequence reads: CASSHQGSEAFF. The nucleotide sequence reads as follows: TGTGCCAGCAGCCACCAGGGGTCTGAAGCTTTCTTT.